This entry lists 32 T cell receptor beta chains sequenced from one sample in a study of OX40 agonist ivuxolimab in advanced cancers. TCRdb's copy holds only in-frame clones and misses some; the assay was immunoSEQ multiplex PCR. The repertoire holds 80,000 or so clones, with about nine tenths as singletons. The material sequenced was CD4+ or CD8+ T cells sorted from blood, taken in a trial of the OX40 agonist ivuxolimab. The receptor set was obtained from an adult with an advanced solid tumor such as melanoma, head and neck, liver or kidney cancer.

This clone was detected only once. CDR3 sequence reads: CASSLRFGGVNYGYTF. In nucleotides, the CDR3 is TGTGCCAGCAGTTTACGATTCGGGGGGGTTAACTATGGCTACACCTTC. The chain has TRBV27 and TRBJ1-2; TRBD1 might be the D (5 bases). Germline V gene sequence: CDR1 MNHEY, CDR2 SMNVEV (reference sequence). Trimming left V 2 bases short and J 1 base short, with 14 bases between. CDR3 size: 16 residues.

The chain has TRBV5-1 and TRBJ2-2; D gene uncertain. CDR1 and CDR2 from the germline V gene are SGHRS and YFSETQ. The CDR3 runs to 15 residues. Trimming removed 2 bases at V and 0 bases at J, with 8 bases between. CDR3 sequence (DNA): TGCGCCAGCAGCTTCAAGGGATCGAACACCGGGGAGCTGTTTTTT. Encoded protein: CASSFKGSNTGELFF.

The chain employs TRBV2 and TRBJ1-1; D remains ambiguous. V was shortened by 7 bases and J by 0 bases, with 9 bases between the two germline ends. This CDR3 comprises 13 residues. CDR1 and CDR2 from the germline V gene are SNHLY and FYNNEI. CDR3 sequence reads: CASNPGLNTEAFF. The CDR3, as DNA: TGTGCCAGCAATCCGGGATTGAACACTGAAGCTTTCTTT.

V is TRBV28 and J is TRBJ2-6; the D is unclear. This CDR3 has 18 residues. The V end lost 5 bases, the J end lost 0 bases, and 17 bases lay between the germline ends. CDR1 is MDHEN, CDR2 SYDVKM, per germline. The chain's CDR3 is CASSRRISMGSGANVLTF. CDR3 bases: TGTGCCAGCAGTCGACGGATTAGCATGGGCTCTGGGGCCAACGTCCTGACTTTC.

This chain joins TRBV5-1 and TRBJ1-1, with a possible D match to TRBD1 (5 bases). Trimming stripped 7 bases from V and 2 bases from J, with 12 bases between. This CDR3 is 13 amino acids long. CDR1 SGHRS and CDR2 YFSETQ come from the germline V gene. This chain's CDR3 is CASGANSNTEAFF. CDR3 DNA: TGCGCCAGCGGGGCCAACAGTAACACTGAAGCTTTCTTT.

The chain recombines TRBV6-6 with TRBJ1-2; D unclear. The CDR3 has 12 amino acids. Trimming removed 6 bases at V and 7 bases at J, with 12 bases between. The V gene's germline CDR1 is MNHNY and CDR2 SVGAGI (reference sequence). The DNA for the CDR3 is TGTGCCAGCAGCCCTGGATTGGGTGGCTACACCTTC. This gives the protein CASSPGLGGYTF.

The chain employs TRBV11-3 and TRBJ2-5; no reliable D call. The CDR3 spans 13 residues. In germline, CDR1 is SGHNT, CDR2 YENEEA. V was cut by 5 bases and J by 5 bases, with 12 bases left in between. CDR3 sequence: CASSTSRLETQYF. CDR3 DNA: TGTGCCAGCAGCACATCGAGACTGGAGACCCAGTACTTC. Together with reference TRBV11-3 and TRBJ2-5, the CDR3 gives the full variable domain: EAGVVQSPRYKIIEKKQPVAFWCNPISGHNTLYWYLQNLGQGPELLIRYENEEAVDDSQLPKDRFSAERLKGVDSTLKIQPAELGDSAVYLCASSTSRLETQYFGPGTRLLVL.

The chain has TRBV2 and TRBJ2-7; D is uncertain. V was trimmed by 6 bases and J by 0 bases, leaving 12 bases between them. This CDR3 is built from 14 residues. In germline, CDR1 is SNHLY, CDR2 FYNNEI. In DNA form, the CDR3 reads TGTGCCAGCAGAACTGTTTACACCTCCTACGAGCAGTACTTC. Translating gives CASRTVYTSYEQYF.

The chain couples TRBV2 to TRBJ1-5; D unclear. The germline CDR1 and CDR2 sequences are SNHLY and FYNNEI. V gave up 4 bases and J gave up 1 base, with 5 bases separating them. This CDR3 contains 13 residues. CDR3 DNA sequence: TGTGCCAGCAGTGCAGAAAGCAATCAGCCCCAGCATTTT. Amino acid sequence: CASSAESNQPQHF.

The J gene is TRBJ2-5, the V gene TRBV12-5; 10 bases line up with TRBD2. The CDR3 consists of 16 residues. Trimming cost V 4 bases and J 2 bases; bases outside gene matches: 7. Germline CDR1 and CDR2: LGHNT and FRNRAP. CDR3 protein: CASGSPRTSGQETQYF. The DNA of the CDR3 is TGTGCTAGTGGTTCCCCCCGGACTAGCGGACAAGAGACCCAGTACTTC.

The rearrangement uses TRBV28 and TRBJ1-1; no definite D call. Trimming shortened V by 2 bases and J by 1 base, and 8 bases separated the two germline ends. The germline CDR1 and CDR2 sequences are MDHEN and SYDVKM. This CDR3 has 14 amino acids. The CDR3 here is CASSLDEKNTEAFF. The CDR3 DNA reads TGTGCCAGCAGTTTAGACGAGAAGAACACTGAAGCTTTCTTT.

This chain connects TRBV6-1 to TRBJ2-2; TRBD2 is a possible D gene (6 bases). Germline CDR1 is MNHNS and CDR2 is SASEGT. Deletions cut 4 bases from V and 0 bases from J, with 12 bases between. The CDR3 consists of 16 residues. The CDR3 nucleotides read TGTGCCAGCAGTGGGGCGGGACGGGCGAACACCGGGGAGCTGTTTTTT. It specifies CASSGAGRANTGELFF.

The chain employs TRBV28 and TRBJ2-5, with D possibly TRBD1 on 5 matching bases. The CDR3 consists of 14 residues. V gave up 3 bases and J gave up 7 bases, with 15 bases separating them. Germline loops: CDR1 MDHEN, CDR2 SYDVKM. The CDR3: CASSFRGTAGTQYF. The DNA of the CDR3 is TGTGCCAGCAGTTTTAGGGGTACCGCCGGGACCCAGTACTTC.

This chain uses TRBV4-2 with TRBJ2-2, with D uncertain. Trimming left V 1 base short and J 10 bases short, with 10 bases between. The CDR3 runs to 13 residues. The germline gives CDR1 LGHNA, CDR2 YNFKEQ. The CDR3 coding sequence is TGTGCCAGCAGCCAAGCGGGCTTGGTGGAGCTGTTTTTT. This gives the protein CASSQAGLVELFF.

The chain joins TRBV27 to TRBJ2-5, with 10 bases lining up with TRBD2. V lost 3 bases to trimming and J lost 3 bases; unmatched junction nucleotides: 7. The CDR3 is 16 residues long. CDR1 MNHEY and CDR2 SMNVEV come from the germline V gene (reference sequence). The CDR3: CASSFFRTSGKETQYF. CDR3 coding DNA: TGTGCCAGCAGTTTCTTCCGGACTAGCGGAAAAGAGACCCAGTACTTC.

This clone has a single count. CDR3 amino acids: CASSHQREVYEQYF. As DNA, the CDR3 is TGTGCCAGCAGCCACCAGCGGGAGGTCTACGAGCAGTACTTC. The chain has TRBV7-9 and TRBJ2-7; 9 nucleotides align to TRBD2. This CDR3 spans 14 amino acids. CDR1 SEHNR and CDR2 FQNEAQ come from the germline V gene (reference sequence). Unmatched junction bases numbered 5, after V lost 5 bases and J lost 3 bases.

This chain joins TRBV10-3 and TRBJ1-1; D is unresolved. Germline CDR1 and CDR2: ENHRY and SYGVKD. V dropped 3 bases and J dropped 1 base, with 3 bases sitting between them. The CDR3 runs to 12 residues. CDR3 region: CAISEWNTEAFF. For the CDR3, the DNA is TGTGCCATCAGTGAATGGAACACTGAAGCTTTCTTT.

V and J are TRBV28 and TRBJ2-3; D is possibly TRBD2 (5 bases). The CDR3 runs 14 residues. Trimming took 2 bases from V and 2 from J, leaving 8 bases between them. Germline-derived CDR1 and CDR2 are MDHEN and SYDVKM. The CDR3 DNA follows: TGTGCCAGCAGTTTAGGGCTAGCCACAGATACGCAGTATTTT. Amino acids: CASSLGLATDTQYF.

This chain joins TRBV7-9 and TRBJ2-7, with 10 nucleotides matching TRBD2. The junction had 8 bases not matched to a gene; V was cut back by 5 bases and J by 4 bases. The length of the CDR3 is 15 residues. Germline V gene sequence: CDR1 SEHNR, CDR2 FQNEAQ (reference sequence). CDR3 in amino acids: CASSKGISGRYEQYF. In nucleotides, the CDR3 is TGTGCCAGCAGCAAAGGTATTAGCGGGAGGTACGAGCAGTACTTC.

This chain joins TRBV5-1 and TRBJ2-4, with D possibly being TRBD1 (5 bases). CDR1 is SGHRS and CDR2 is YFSETQ in the germline V gene. This CDR3 is 15 amino acids long. The V end was cut by 1 base, the J end by 6 bases, with 14 bases between. In nucleotides, the CDR3 is TGCGCCAGCAGCTTGACATCAGGGATGGGAAACATTCAGTACTTC. Its translation is CASSLTSGMGNIQYF.

The rearrangement joins TRBV19 to TRBJ2-1; perhaps TRBD1 as D (6 bases). Trimming took 7 bases from V and 7 from J, leaving 11 bases between them. The CDR3 is 12 amino acids. CDR1 LNHDA and CDR2 SQIVND come from the germline V gene (reference sequence). CDR3 in amino acids: CASTQGRNEQFF. DNA of the CDR3: TGTGCCAGTACCCAGGGGCGAAATGAGCAGTTCTTC.

This chain joins TRBV7-8 and TRBJ2-3, with unresolved D. The CDR3 totals 15 residues. CDR1 is SGHVS and CDR2 is FQNEAQ in the germline V gene. The ends were cut back, 1 base at V and 3 bases at J, with 11 bases in the middle. The CDR3 reads CASSLGLAGTDTQYF. CDR3 DNA sequence: TGTGCCAGCAGCTTAGGGTTAGCCGGAACAGATACGCAGTATTTT.

J is TRBJ1-1 and V is TRBV5-1; D not resolved. Germline V gives CDR1 SGHRS, CDR2 YFSETQ. Trimming shortened V by 2 bases and J by 3 bases, and 8 bases separated the two germline ends. The CDR3 extends over 13 amino acids. The CDR3 DNA reads as TGCGCCAGCAGCTTCGATCAGGACACTGAAGCTTTCTTT. It is translated as CASSFDQDTEAFF. Looking up the rest from reference TRBV5-1 and TRBJ1-1 gives the full variable domain: KAGVTQTPRYLIKTRGQQVTLSCSPISGHRSVSWYQQTPGQGLQFLFEYFSETQRNKGNFPGRFSGRQFSNSRSEMNVSTLELGDSALYLCASSFDQDTEAFFGQGTRLTVV.

The chain has TRBV19 and TRBJ1-5, with TRBD1 matching over 9 bases. This CDR3 has 19 residues. The J segment lost 2 bases and the V segment lost 1 base, leaving 12 bases of the junction unmatched. Germline V CDR1 and CDR2: LNHDA, SQIVND (reference sequence). The DNA for the CDR3 is TGTGCCAGTAGTATAGCCCCGGACAGGGGAGTTGGTGGCAATCAGCCCCAGCATTTT. Protein: CASSIAPDRGVGGNQPQHF.

The chain recombines TRBV10-3 with TRBJ1-1, with 7 nucleotides matching TRBD1. Trimming cost V 2 bases and J 2 bases; bases outside gene matches: 11. The CDR3 has 17 residues. Germline loops: CDR1 ENHRY, CDR2 SYGVKD. The CDR3 protein is CAISEPSRTGYNTEAFF. CDR3 DNA: TGTGCCATCAGTGAGCCATCACGGACAGGTTATAACACTGAAGCTTTCTTT.

This chain uses TRBV11-3 with TRBJ2-6; the match to TRBD2 covers 8 bases. After removal of 6 bases from V and 2 bases from J, the junction contained 0 bases not matched to a gene. Germline V gives CDR1 SGHNT, CDR2 YENEEA. This CDR3 is 14 amino acids long. CDR3 DNA sequence: TGTGCCAGCAGAGCGGGAGCTGGGGCCAACGTCCTGACTTTC. This translates into CASRAGAGANVLTF.

This chain uses TRBV5-1 with TRBJ2-3; possibly TRBD2 for D (6 bases). With 0 bases removed from V and 2 bases from J, the gap between germline ends came to 10 bases. The CDR3 totals 15 residues. CDR1 and CDR2 (germline): SGHRS, YFSETQ. CDR3 nucleotide sequence: TGCGCCAGCAGCTTGGCCGCGGGGATCACAGATACGCAGTATTTT. Its translation is CASSLAAGITDTQYF.

The rearrangement joins TRBV28 to TRBJ2-5, with 9 bases that match TRBD1. With V trimmed by 10 bases and J by 2 bases, 20 bases remained unmatched. The CDR3 is 18 residues long. From germline, CDR1 is MDHEN and CDR2 SYDVKM. The CDR3 region is CATTSGTGGASAQETQYF. CDR3 bases: TGTGCCACCACCTCGGGTACAGGGGGCGCGTCAGCTCAAGAGACCCAGTACTTC.

This chain connects TRBV11-3 to TRBJ1-1; possibly TRBD1 for D (5 bases). V lost 5 bases and J lost 10, with 14 bases in between. The CDR3 runs to 12 residues. CDR1 SGHNT and CDR2 YENEEA come from the germline V gene. The CDR3 DNA sequence: TGTGCCAGCAGCCCCAGGGACGCCGGAGCTTTCTTT. The encoded protein is CASSPRDAGAFF.

Only one count was recorded for this clone. This chain uses TRBV7-3 with TRBJ2-2, with D possibly being TRBD2 (5 bases). Looked up from germline, CDR1 is SGHTA and CDR2 is FQGTGA. This CDR3 contains 15 residues. V lost 1 base, J lost 7 bases, and 13 bases lay in between. CDR3 bases: TGTGCCAGCAGCTTAAACCCAGCCGGAGGCGGGGAGCTGTTTTTT. The encoded protein is CASSLNPAGGGELFF.

The V call is TRBV6-5, the J call TRBJ1-1; D is undetermined. This CDR3 has 14 amino acids. Germline assignment: CDR1 MNHEY and CDR2 SVGAGI. Trimming shortened V by 7 bases and J by 6 bases, and 18 bases separated the two germline ends. The DNA for the CDR3 is TGTGCCAGCAAGGACCCGGGTAATACTGCTGAAGCTTTCTTT. It codes for CASKDPGNTAEAFF.

V gene TRBV4-1 combines with J gene TRBJ1-1, with D maybe TRBD1 (6 bases). The ends were cut back, 0 bases at V and 2 bases at J, with 10 bases in the middle. The CDR3 runs 15 residues. Germline V gene data show CDR1 as MGHRA and CDR2 as YSYEKL. The CDR3 sequence is CASSQDQGQNTEAFF. DNA for the CDR3: TGCGCCAGCAGCCAAGATCAGGGACAAAACACTGAAGCTTTCTTT.